These T cell receptor beta chains were read from a single sample in a study of T-cell reconstitution after alpha-beta-depleted transplantation in children. TCRdb re-called the PCR reads with MiXCR, one entry per CDR3 protein. The repertoire includes about 6,100 distinct CDR3 sequences, roughly 17% of them detected once, and over 9.5% sits in the top ten. The source material was PBMCs, mostly from graft donor cells, sampled 60 days after TCRalphabeta/CD19-depleted stem cell transplant. These receptor sequences come from a male patient between 5 and 17 years old who had a stem cell transplant for acute myeloid leukemia, so the T cells may come from the graft donor. CDR3s include the opening cysteine and the closing phenylalanine or tryptophan. A D gene is named only where the DNA matches it firmly. Only part of the rows carry a size: once, few, many, or a class if the clone is expanded.

D gene	V gene	J gene	clone size	CDR3 DNA	CDR3 protein
TRBD1	TRBV20-1	TRBJ2-7	.	TGCAGTGCTAAACAGGGGCGAGCCTACGAGCAGTACTTC	CSAKQGRAYEQYF
TRBD2	TRBV9	TRBJ2-5	.	TGTGCCAGCAGCAAACGACTAGCGGGAGTGGGAACACAAGAGACCCAGTACTTC	CASSKRLAGVGTQETQYF
.	TRBV7-9	TRBJ2-3	few	TGTGCCAGCAGCCAACCCGATCGGGCGGGTTCGCAGTATTTT	CASSQPDRAGSQYF
.	TRBV20-1	TRBJ2-2	medium-sized	TGCAGTGCTAGAGATGGTGGAGGGACCTTCTTGGGGGAGCTGTTTTTT	CSARDGGGTFLGELFF
.	TRBV28	TRBJ2-5	.	TGTGCCAGCAGTTTAGGAATAGGGGAGACCCAGTACTTC	CASSLGIGETQYF
.	TRBV10-3	TRBJ2-2	.	TGTGCCATCAGGCCGGGACGTACGAACACCGGGGAGCTGTTTTTT	CAIRPGRTNTGELFF
.	TRBV5-6	TRBJ2-2	few	TGTGCCAGCAGCTCCTCAGGGATCTACGCCGGGGAGCTGTTTTTT	CASSSSGIYAGELFF
.	TRBV7-2	TRBJ2-1	few	TGTGCCAGCAGCTTAGCGAGTCCGAGCTCCTACAATGAGCAGTTCTTC	CASSLASPSSYNEQFF
.	TRBV20-1	TRBJ1-5	few	TGCAGTGCTAGAGATTTGGCCAGGGCCAATCAGCCCCAGCATTTT	CSARDLARANQPQHF
TRBD2	TRBV6-2/TRBV6-3	TRBJ2-5	few	TGTGCCAGCAGTTCTACTAGCGGGAGGGCCGGGGAGACCCAGTACTTC	CASSSTSGRAGETQYF
.	TRBV12-3/TRBV12-4	TRBJ1-1	few	TGTGCCAGCATTTCGGGCGGGTTGGCTTTCTTT	CASISGGLAFF
.	TRBV3-1	TRBJ2-1	.	TGTGCCAGCAGCCAAGATTTAGACCCCGGGTACAATGAGCAGTTCTTC	CASSQDLDPGYNEQFF
TRBD1	TRBV7-2	TRBJ2-2	medium-sized	TGTGCCAGCAGCCCCCAGACAGGGACCTACACCGGGGAGCTGTTTTTT	CASSPQTGTYTGELFF